Shown below are 30 T cell receptor beta chains from a single sample sequenced in a study of cytomegalovirus exposure and HLA in healthy donors. PCR employed 60 Vbeta and 13 Jbeta primers. TCRdb keeps only in-frame clones here, not all; method: immunoSEQ multiplex PCR. The sample consists of more than 95,000 clones, over 65% of them appearing once. The sequenced sample was PBMCs. Receptor source: a man between 35 and 55 years old in good health and CMV-seropositive.

This clone was recorded a few times. The rearrangement links TRBV19 to TRBJ2-3; TRBD1 is a possible D gene (6 bases). Between the trimmed V and J ends, which lost 3 bases and 2 bases, there was a span of 9 bases. The germline V gene encodes CDR1 LNHDA and CDR2 SQIVND (reference sequence). This CDR3 spans 14 amino acids. CDR3: CASSISGVTDTQYF. The CDR3 DNA follows: TGTGCCAGTAGTATCTCAGGGGTCACAGATACGCAGTATTTT.

This chain connects TRBV27 to TRBJ1-3; no firm D call. Trimming removed 7 bases at V and 6 bases at J, with 4 bases between. The CDR3 is made up of 10 amino acids. Per germline, CDR1 MNHEY and CDR2 SMNVEV (reference sequence). For the CDR3, the DNA is TGTGCCAGCATTCAAAACACCATATATTTT. Residues: CASIQNTIYF.

The V call is TRBV29-1, the J call TRBJ1-2, with D tentatively TRBD1 (6 bases). Germline V gene sequence: CDR1 SQVTM, CDR2 ANQGSEA. Trimming left V 5 bases short and J 6 bases short, with 13 bases between. The CDR3 sequence is 12 residues long. DNA for the CDR3: TGCAGCGTTCACAACAGGGAAGATGGCTACACCTTC. This gives the protein CSVHNREDGYTF.

Comments on this clone: Other nucleotide sequences from this sample produce the same CDR3. The V call is TRBV5-5, the J call TRBJ2-5, with D unresolved. Trimming took 0 bases from V and 5 from J, leaving 8 bases between them. This CDR3 comprises 13 residues. Germline V CDR1 and CDR2: SGHKS, YYEKEE (reference sequence). The chain's CDR3 is CASSLVAGETQYF. Here the CDR3 DNA reads TGTGCCAGCAGCTTGGTGGCCGGGGAGACCCAGTACTTC.

This clone was picked up one time. CDR3 sequence reads: CASREGSDEKLFF. As DNA, the CDR3 is TGCGCCAGCAGGGAGGGATCGGATGAAAAACTGTTTTTT. The V gene is TRBV5-1, the J gene TRBJ1-4; the D is unclear. Germline V gene lookup returns CDR1 SGHRS and CDR2 YFSETQ. The CDR3 contains 13 residues. V shed 5 bases and J shed 6 bases, with 11 bases lying between them.

This chain links TRBV5-4 with TRBJ2-5, with D possibly being TRBD2 (6 bases). Trimming took off 0 bases at V and 2 bases at J, with 11 bases between the two ends. The CDR3 totals 15 residues. CDR1 SGHNT and CDR2 YYREEE come from the germline V gene (reference sequence). The chain's CDR3 is CASSLAPGVQETQYF. CDR3 DNA sequence: TGTGCCAGCAGCTTGGCCCCGGGGGTACAAGAGACCCAGTACTTC.

The chain uses TRBV6-5 and TRBJ1-5, with 7 bases that match TRBD1. The V gene end was trimmed by 6 bases and the J gene end by 3 bases; junction bases not matched to a gene: 8. The CDR3 is 15 residues long. CDR1 is MNHEY, CDR2 SVGAGI, per germline. The CDR3 spells CASSSRDSHNQPQHF. In DNA, the CDR3 is TGTGCCAGCAGCTCCCGGGACAGCCACAATCAGCCCCAGCATTTT.

The chain employs TRBV7-9 and TRBJ2-3, with 9 nucleotides matching TRBD2. The CDR3 has 16 residues. Looked up from germline, CDR1 is SEHNR and CDR2 is FQNEAQ (reference sequence). Trimming cost V 0 bases and J 5 bases; bases outside gene matches: 6. The CDR3 region has the DNA TGTGCCAGCAGCTTAGCAGCGGGGGGCGTGGGAGATACGCAGTATTTT. Residues: CASSLAAGGVGDTQYF.

This sequence joins TRBV29-1 and TRBJ1-3, with 7 bases matching TRBD1. J lost 4 bases, V lost 6 bases, and 6 bases had no gene match. CDR1 and CDR2 (germline): SQVTM, ANQGSEA. The CDR3 spans 13 residues. This chain's CDR3 is CSVELTGGNTIYF. CDR3 bases: TGCAGCGTGGAACTGACAGGGGGAAACACCATATATTTT.

In its sample, this clone was seen a few times. The chain combines TRBV7-9 with TRBJ2-5, with TRBD2 as a possible D gene (7 bases). The germline gives CDR1 SEHNR, CDR2 FQNEAQ (reference sequence). The CDR3 is made up of 14 amino acids. Trimming stripped 1 base from V and 4 bases from J, with 10 bases between. As DNA, the CDR3 is TGTGCCAGCAGCTTAGGGGGGGGCCGAGAGACCCAGTACTTC. Translation gives CASSLGGGRETQYF.

The genes are TRBV5-4 and TRBJ2-5; TRBD2 aligns across 9 bases. Judging by the DNA end, TRBJ2-7 fits better; the J call may be wrong. The CDR3 spans 15 residues. Germline V gene sequence: CDR1 SGHNT, CDR2 YYREEE (reference sequence). The CDR3 sequence: CASSLELAGHYEQYF. The CDR3 coding sequence is TGTGCCAGCAGCTTGGAACTAGCGGGCCACTACGAGCAGTACTTC.

Relative to its sample, this clone is large. This sequence joins TRBV6-1 and TRBJ1-4, with D possibly TRBD1 on 6 matching bases. Trimming removed 6 bases from V and 4 bases from J, with 15 bases in between. This CDR3 has 15 amino acids. Germline CDR1 MNHNS, CDR2 SASEGT. Here the CDR3 reads CASSVLTGSNEKLFF. CDR3 DNA sequence: TGTGCCAGCAGCGTGCTTACAGGGAGTAATGAAAAACTGTTTTTT.

In nucleotides, the CDR3 is TGCGCCAGCAGCTCATCGGACAGGGTTTATGGCTACACCTTC. Translation: CASSSSDRVYGYTF. The chain couples TRBV5-1 to TRBJ1-2; the match to TRBD1 covers 8 bases. V shed 3 bases and J 5 bases; nucleotides not matched to a gene: 6. CDR1 and CDR2 from the germline V gene are SGHRS and YFSETQ. The CDR3 is 14 residues long.

The rearrangement uses TRBV28 and TRBJ1-4; 8 bases map to TRBD1. V was pared by 5 bases and J by 5 bases, with 7 bases of the junction left unmatched. The CDR3 is made up of 15 amino acids. CDR1 and CDR2 from the germline V gene are MDHEN and SYDVKM. In DNA form, the CDR3 reads TGTGCCAGCAGTCCGACAGGGGAACCCAATGAAAAACTGTTTTTT. It is translated as CASSPTGEPNEKLFF.

This chain uses TRBV9 with TRBJ2-5, with 10 bases aligning to TRBD1. The V and J ends lost 4 bases and 5 bases, in that order; junction bases with no gene match: 8. Germline CDR1 is SGDLS and CDR2 is YYNGEE. The CDR3 spans 15 residues. CDR3 nucleotide sequence: TGTGCCAGCAGCATCCGGGACAGGGGCGTGGAGACCCAGTACTTC. Translated, it gives CASSIRDRGVETQYF.

The V call is TRBV4-3, the J call TRBJ2-7; tentatively, D is TRBD1 (6 bases). Germline V gene lookup returns CDR1 LGHNA and CDR2 YSLEER. Trimming cost V 0 bases and J 4 bases, with 13 bases left between them. The CDR3 sequence is 15 residues long. The CDR3 protein is CASSQDQGSGYEQYF. The CDR3 region has the DNA TGCGCCAGCAGCCAAGATCAGGGGTCCGGTTACGAGCAGTACTTC.

The V and J genes are TRBV30 and TRBJ2-1; 14 bases map to TRBD2. The J segment lost 8 bases and the V segment lost 5 bases, leaving 2 bases of the junction unmatched. Germline CDR1 reads GTSNPN; CDR2 reads SVGIG (reference sequence). This CDR3 has 13 residues. This chain's CDR3 is CAWRLAGGDEQFF. The DNA for the CDR3 is TGTGCCTGGCGACTAGCGGGGGGGGATGAGCAGTTCTTC.

The rearrangement joins TRBV5-1 to TRBJ1-1; 12 nucleotides agree with TRBD1. This CDR3 is built from 13 residues. Trimming removed 4 bases from V and 8 bases from J; junction bases left unmatched: 3. Looked up from germline, CDR1 is SGHRS and CDR2 is YFSETQ. The CDR3 protein is CASSPGQGAEAFF. The CDR3 nucleotides read TGCGCCAGCAGCCCGGGACAGGGGGCGGAAGCTTTCTTT.

This clone was counted a few times. V usage is TRBV7-2 and J usage is TRBJ2-3; tentatively, D is TRBD2 (7 bases). Deletions cut 7 bases from V and 6 bases from J, with 17 bases between. The germline V gene has CDR1 SGHTA and CDR2 FQGNSA. This CDR3 has 14 residues. Here the CDR3 reads CASKGGPQGDTQYF. The CDR3 coding sequence is TGTGCCAGCAAGGGGGGGCCCCAGGGGGATACGCAGTATTTT.

This chain uses TRBV11-2 with TRBJ2-7; TRBD1 matches 10 bases. The CDR3 spans 15 residues. Germline CDR1 reads SGHAT; CDR2 reads FQNNGV. Losses at the gene ends were 0 bases for V and 4 bases for J; bases not matched to a gene: 3. The CDR3, as DNA: TGTGCCAGCAGCTTAGAGGGACAGGGGATGTACGAGCAGTACTTC. Its protein product is CASSLEGQGMYEQYF.

The chain carries TRBV7-3 and TRBJ2-2; 8 nucleotides align to TRBD2. This CDR3 is built from 14 residues. The ends lost 7 bases at V and 7 bases at J; junction bases unmatched: 8. CDR1 is SGHTA and CDR2 is FQGTGA in the germline V gene. In nucleotides, the CDR3 is TGTGCCAGCACATACCATAGCGGGGACGGGGAGCTGTTTTTT. This sequence encodes CASTYHSGDGELFF.

This chain joins TRBV28 and TRBJ1-5; 9 bases are a match to TRBD1. Germline values: CDR1 MDHEN, CDR2 SYDVKM. This CDR3 is 16 amino acids long. The junction had 7 bases not matched to a gene; V was cut back by 4 bases and J by 3 bases. CDR3: CASSYPGQGINQPQHF. The DNA for the CDR3 is TGTGCCAGCAGTTACCCGGGACAGGGAATCAATCAGCCCCAGCATTTT.

This clone was counted a few times. The rearrangement uses TRBV19 and TRBJ1-5; 10 bases agree with TRBD1. Losses at the gene ends were 5 bases for V and 7 bases for J; bases not matched to a gene: 8. The CDR3 runs 15 residues. Germline loops: CDR1 LNHDA, CDR2 SQIVND (reference sequence). The CDR3, as DNA: TGTGCCAGTAGTCCGACAGGGGGCGCGGGCCAGCCCCAGCATTTT. This codes for CASSPTGGAGQPQHF.

The chain employs TRBV27 and TRBJ2-1; a possible D gene is TRBD1 (6 bases). Germline CDR1 MNHEY, CDR2 SMNVEV (reference sequence). Trimming stripped 1 base from V and 5 bases from J, with 9 bases between. There are 14 residues in the CDR3. In DNA form, the CDR3 reads TGTGCCAGCAGTTTATACAGGGAGCACAATGAGCAGTTCTTC. Protein: CASSLYREHNEQFF.

This clone was counted only a few times. The CDR3 reads CASSDASGGAFLDTQYF. In nucleotides, the CDR3 is TGCGCCAGCAGTGATGCTAGCGGGGGGGCGTTTTTAGATACGCAGTATTTT. V and J are TRBV10-1 and TRBJ2-3; 12 nucleotides agree with TRBD2. With 3 bases clipped from V and 5 bases from J, the junction kept 9 bases outside the gene matches. The germline gives CDR1 WNHNN, CDR2 SYGVQD (reference sequence). The CDR3 covers 17 residues.

The chain combines TRBV4-2 with TRBJ2-7; TRBD2 matches 7 bases. The V and J ends lost 5 bases and 7 bases, in that order; junction bases with no gene match: 8. CDR1 and CDR2 (germline): LGHNA, YNFKEQ. The CDR3 covers 13 residues. CDR3 nucleotide sequence: TGTGCCAGCAGCGGGACTATCCCGGGGGAGCAGTACTTC. Protein product: CASSGTIPGEQYF.

The chain combines TRBV5-1 with TRBJ2-5, with D hard to call. The germline gives CDR1 SGHRS, CDR2 YFSETQ. The CDR3 covers 13 residues. V lost 2 bases to trimming and J lost 2 bases, with 7 bases between them. CDR3 DNA: TGCGCCAGCAGCTTTGACTCGCAAGAGACCCAGTACTTC. Its translation is CASSFDSQETQYF.

The gene calls are TRBV30 and TRBJ2-3, with D possibly matching TRBD1 (5 bases). Germline loops: CDR1 GTSNPN, CDR2 SVGIG (reference sequence). The CDR3 is 13 amino acids. Trimming removed 1 base at V and 2 bases at J, with 7 bases between. DNA of the CDR3: TGTGCCTGGAGTGAGGGGAACACAGATACGCAGTATTTT. Protein product: CAWSEGNTDTQYF.

The chain combines TRBV30 with TRBJ2-7; 8 positions match TRBD1. J gave up 1 base and V 5 bases, and 7 bases lay outside the gene matches. Germline V gene lookup returns CDR1 GTSNPN and CDR2 SVGIG (reference sequence). This CDR3 is built from 14 residues. CDR3 sequence reads: CAWGQGSASYEQYF. The CDR3 coding sequence is TGTGCCTGGGGACAGGGCTCGGCGTCCTACGAGCAGTACTTC. The entire variable domain, with the rest obtained from reference TRBV30 and TRBJ2-7, is as follows: SQTIHQWPATLVQPVGSPLSLECTVEGTSNPNLYWYRQAAGRGLQLLFYSVGIGQISSEVPQNLSASRPQDRQFILSSKKLLLSDSGFYLCAWGQGSASYEQYFGPGTRLTVT.

The chain couples TRBV6-1 to TRBJ2-7; D might be TRBD2 (7 bases). The CDR3 covers 14 residues. From germline, CDR1 is MNHNS and CDR2 SASEGT. The V end was cut by 8 bases, the J end by 2 bases, with 16 bases between. The CDR3 here is CASGQRGNAYEQYF. CDR3 DNA sequence: TGTGCCAGCGGACAGCGGGGAAATGCCTACGAGCAGTACTTC.